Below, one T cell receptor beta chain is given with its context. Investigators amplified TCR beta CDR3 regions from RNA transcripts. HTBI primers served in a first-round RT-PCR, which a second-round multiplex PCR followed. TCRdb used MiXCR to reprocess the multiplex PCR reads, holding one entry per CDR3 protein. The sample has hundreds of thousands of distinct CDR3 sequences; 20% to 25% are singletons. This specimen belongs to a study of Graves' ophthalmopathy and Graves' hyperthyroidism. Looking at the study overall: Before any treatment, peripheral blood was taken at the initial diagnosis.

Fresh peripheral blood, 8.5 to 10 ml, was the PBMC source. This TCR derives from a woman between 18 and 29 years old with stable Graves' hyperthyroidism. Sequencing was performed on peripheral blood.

For the CDR3, the DNA is TGTGCCAGTCAGTCTAGGGGAAAGACCCAGTACTTC. This sequence encodes CASQSRGKTQYF. This chain links TRBV12-3 or TRBV12-4 with TRBJ2-5, with a weak D call TRBD1 (5 bases). The CDR3 spans 12 residues. V was cut by 9 bases and J by 6 bases, with 14 bases left in between.